The source of this T cell receptor (beta chain) is a study of shared clonotypes between healthy human individuals. TCRdb's table, derived via immunoSEQ multiplex PCR, lists solely in-frame clones and lacks some. This table holds about 1.1 million clones, about 84% found once. Each of the donors was a healthy adult who was HIV-negative and had not had a recent acute infection or vaccination. A CD45RA+ naive subset and a CD45RA-negative memory subset were split from CD4+ cells. Trimming cost V 2 bases and J 1 base, with 13 bases left between them. The CDR3 loop spans 15 amino acids. Germline CDR1 SGHRS, CDR2 YFSETQ.

The TCR sequence derives from a man between 18 and 35 years old in good health. Some clones in this sample may be carry-over from other donors' samples. The sequenced material came from memory CD4+ T cells from PBMCs. The subset: CD45RA-negative fraction. This chain uses TRBV5-1 with TRBJ2-7; D might be TRBD1 or TRBD2, each matching 5 bases. In DNA, the CDR3 is TGCGCCAGCAGCTTCTCCGGGACCGAGTCCTACGAGCAGTACTTC. It encodes CASSFSGTESYEQYF.